This T cell receptor beta chain was captured by sequencing in a study of metastatic and nonmetastatic thyroid tumors. Turning to the study itself: Repertoires were compared across blood and tumor or nodule tissue from malignant and benign thyroid patients.

This clone was seen ten or more times. Its antigen remains unknown. There were no patients who had received any treatment before thyroid surgery. Whole-study findings and limits: In both blood and tumor samples, TCR beta diversity was reported significantly higher for malignant than benign nodules.

CDR3 length: 13 amino acids. Per the germline V gene, CDR1 is DFQATT and CDR2 is SNEGSKA (reference sequence). V lost 7 bases to trimming and J lost 0 bases, with 13 bases between them. MiXCR re-clonotyped the PCR reads for TCRdb. The sample lists 55,000 to 75,000 clones, roughly 18% seen once, with more than 10% in the top ten. The sequence was obtained from a female donor with papillary thyroid cancer or a benign thyroid nodule (not recorded which). Some clones in this sample may be carry-over from other donors' samples. This sequence joins TRBV20-1 and TRBJ2-7, with D possibly being TRBD2 (5 bases). Input material: blood. Here the CDR3 reads CSVPGRDSYEQYF. The CDR3 DNA reads TGCAGTGTGCCCGGACGGGACTCCTACGAGCAGTACTTC.